The subject of this entry is one T cell receptor beta chain. Its specificity is unknown. Only in-frame clones appear in the TCRdb table, and some are missing; sequencing was by immunoSEQ multiplex PCR. The sample has 15,000 to 20,000 clones; roughly 77% are singletons. V lost 0 bases, J lost 3 bases, and 6 bases lay in between. The V gene's germline CDR1 is SGHTA and CDR2 FQGTGA. The CDR3 extends over 13 amino acids. These data come from a study of somatic mutations in cytotoxic T cells in rheumatoid arthritis. Study-wide context: Flow cytometry sorted some V beta antibody-stained T-cell populations to nearly 100% purity, V beta1+ cells among them being sequenced for TCRB. Overall study findings and caveats: Among rheumatoid arthritis patients and age-matched healthy controls, CD8+ T-cell clonality was not significantly different.

V is TRBV7-3 and J is TRBJ2-7, with D unclear. The TCR sequence derives from an adult with rheumatoid arthritis. The sequenced material came from CD8+ T cells sorted from blood. The CDR3 loop is CASSLTLGYEQYF. The CDR3 DNA sequence: TGTGCCAGCAGCTTAACGTTGGGCTACGAGCAGTACTTC.